The 18 T cell receptor beta chains given below trace back to one sample, sequenced in a study of cytotoxic CD8 clonotypes in ibrutinib-treated CLL. The method was immunoSEQ multiplex PCR; TCRdb's version includes in-frame clones alone and lacks a portion of them. The data hold over 8,500 clones, with 79% observed a single time. The specimen comprised PBMCs, sampled at disease progression, from a patient treated with ibrutinib. The source of these receptors is a human donor with chronic lymphocytic leukemia.

The V and J genes are TRBV5-1 and TRBJ2-3; D might be TRBD1 (6 bases). Looked up from germline, CDR1 is SGHRS and CDR2 is YFSETQ. CDR3 length: 15 residues. The ends were cut back, 5 bases at V and 0 bases at J, with 13 bases in the middle. The CDR3, as DNA: TGCGCCAGCAGGGAACAGGGAAGAAGCACAGATACGCAGTATTTT. Amino acid sequence: CASREQGRSTDTQYF.

The chain is built from TRBV6-1 and TRBJ2-3; D is perhaps TRBD1 (6 bases). The CDR3 runs 15 residues. The germline V gene encodes CDR1 MNHNS and CDR2 SASEGT. Trimming removed 1 base from V and 8 bases from J, with 16 bases in between. The CDR3 is CASSEGASAQGTQYF. The CDR3, as DNA: TGTGCCAGCAGTGAAGGGGCGTCCGCACAGGGTACGCAGTATTTT.

The chain employs TRBV5-6 and TRBJ1-5; D unresolved. CDR3 length: 15 amino acids. Looked up from germline, CDR1 is SGHDT and CDR2 is YYEEEE. Trimming pared 2 bases from V and 4 bases from J, leaving 13 bases between. CDR3 sequence reads: CASSFSRVLNQPQHF. CDR3 bases: TGTGCCAGCAGCTTTTCTAGGGTTTTAAATCAGCCCCAGCATTTT.

The rearrangement joins TRBV7-8 to TRBJ2-3, with 9 bases that match TRBD2. CDR1 is SGHVS and CDR2 is FQNEAQ in the germline V gene. The CDR3 consists of 17 residues. With V trimmed by 0 bases and J by 2 bases, 6 bases remained unmatched. The CDR3 sequence is CASSLAGTSLLTDTQYF. The DNA for the CDR3 is TGTGCCAGCAGCTTAGCCGGGACTAGCCTCCTCACAGATACGCAGTATTTT.

The chain uses TRBV19 and TRBJ2-1; D is perhaps TRBD2 (6 bases). Trimming stripped 5 bases from V and 8 bases from J, with 16 bases between. Germline V gives CDR1 LNHDA, CDR2 SQIVND (reference sequence). The CDR3 sequence is 14 residues long. CDR3 in amino acids: CASSRDWGVDEQFF. CDR3 coding DNA: TGTGCCAGTAGTCGGGACTGGGGGGTTGATGAGCAGTTCTTC. The whole variable domain, filled in from reference TRBV19 and TRBJ2-1, reads DGGITQSPKYLFRKEGQNVTLSCEQNLNHDAMYWYRQDPGQGLRLIYYSQIVNDFQKGDIAEGYSVSREKKESFPLTVTSAQKNPTAFYLCASSRDWGVDEQFFGPGTRLTVL.

The chain employs TRBV9 and TRBJ1-3, with D uncertain. The ends were cut back, 5 bases at V and 0 bases at J, with 12 bases in the middle. The CDR3 extends over 15 amino acids. Per germline, CDR1 SGDLS and CDR2 YYNGEE. The CDR3 is CASREDLSSGNTIYF. In DNA form, the CDR3 reads TGTGCCAGCAGAGAGGACTTGAGCTCTGGAAACACCATATATTTT.

The chain links TRBV5-1 to TRBJ2-1; no clear D. This CDR3 spans 15 amino acids. V was shortened by 3 bases and J by 0 bases, with 10 bases between the two germline ends. Germline values: CDR1 SGHRS, CDR2 YFSETQ. The CDR3 DNA reads TGCGCCAGCAGCTCAGGCCGCCGCTCCTACAATGAGCAGTTCTTC. Its translation is CASSSGRRSYNEQFF.

The CDR3 bases are TGTGCCAGCAGTTCCCGACGGCAGGATTCACCCCTCCACTTT. This encodes CASSSRRQDSPLHF. V usage is TRBV6-5 and J usage is TRBJ1-6; unclear D gene. The CDR3 spans 14 residues. Trimming left V 4 bases short and J 8 bases short, with 12 bases between. The germline V gene has CDR1 MNHEY and CDR2 SVGAGI.

This clone was detected a few times. The chain joins TRBV6-8 to TRBJ2-2, with a tentative D call TRBD2 (6 bases). Germline CDR1 and CDR2: MNHGY and SAAAGT. The CDR3 loop spans 15 amino acids. Trimming left V 8 bases short and J 4 bases short, with 17 bases between. The CDR3 spells CASYTGTPPTGELFF. In nucleotides, the CDR3 is TGTGCCAGCTACACCGGGACTCCCCCCACCGGGGAGCTGTTTTTT.

This chain links TRBV18 with TRBJ2-7; D uncertain. The CDR3 loop spans 16 amino acids. V lost 0 bases to trimming and J lost 0 bases, with 12 bases between them. CDR1 is KGHSH and CDR2 is LQKENI in the germline V gene. The CDR3 loop reads CASSPPNSLSSYEQYF. The CDR3, as DNA: TGTGCCAGCTCACCACCAAACTCCTTGAGCTCCTACGAGCAGTACTTC. The full variable domain, its missing parts supplied by reference TRBV18 and TRBJ2-7, is NAGVMQNPRHLVRRRGQEARLRCSPMKGHSHVYWYRQLPEEGLKFMVYLQKENIIDESGMPKERFSAEFPKEGPSILRIQQVVRGDSAAYFCASSPPNSLSSYEQYFGPGTRLTVT.

The V and J genes are TRBV9 and TRBJ2-3, with TRBD2 as a possible D gene (7 bases). Germline V gene lookup returns CDR1 SGDLS and CDR2 YYNGEE. Trimming stripped 0 bases from V and 6 bases from J, with 17 bases between. The CDR3 is 16 amino acids. CDR3 DNA sequence: TGTGCCAGCAGCGTAGCAGTAGGGGGGGCTTTGGATACGCAGTATTTT. Translating gives CASSVAVGGALDTQYF.

This chain connects TRBV5-6 to TRBJ1-2, with 8 bases matching TRBD1. Per germline, CDR1 SGHDT and CDR2 YYEEEE. V was clipped by 3 bases and J by 8 bases; unmatched bases: 12. This CDR3 is built from 15 residues. The CDR3 region is CASSSTGQGIGGYTF. CDR3 bases: TGTGCCAGCAGCTCCACAGGACAGGGCATAGGAGGCTACACCTTC.

The V gene is TRBV6-1, the J gene TRBJ2-6; D not resolved. The germline V and J ends were trimmed by 6 bases and 0 bases, with 12 bases remaining between them. This CDR3 region has 16 residues. In germline, CDR1 is MNHNS, CDR2 SASEGT. In nucleotides, the CDR3 is TGTGCCAGCAGCGAACGGTTGAGCTCTGGGGCCAACGTCCTGACTTTC. This translates into CASSERLSSGANVLTF.

By sample share, this clone is medium-sized. The gene calls are TRBV30 and TRBJ2-7; D is uncertain. This CDR3 is 11 amino acids long. CDR1 and CDR2 (germline): GTSNPN, SVGIG (reference sequence). V dropped 3 bases and J dropped 2 bases, with 5 bases sitting between them. The DNA of the CDR3 is TGTGCCTGGAGGGGGACCTACGAGCAGTACTTC. This encodes CAWRGTYEQYF.

V gene TRBV6-1 combines with J gene TRBJ2-3; TRBD2 matches 9 bases. CDR3 size: 14 residues. V gave up 5 bases and J gave up 5 bases; unmatched junction bases: 5. The V gene's germline CDR1 is MNHNS and CDR2 SASEGT. CDR3 amino acids: CASSSAGGVDTQYF. CDR3 in DNA: TGTGCCAGCAGTTCGGCGGGAGGGGTAGATACGCAGTATTTT.

This clone was observed a few times. The chain joins TRBV6-1 to TRBJ1-1; D is possibly TRBD1 (5 bases). Germline lookup yields CDR1 MNHNS and CDR2 SASEGT. The CDR3 has 13 amino acids. V was clipped by 4 bases and J by 3 bases, with 9 bases between them. The CDR3 bases are TGTGCCAGCAGTGTTCAGGGCGACACTGAAGCTTTCTTT. This encodes CASSVQGDTEAFF.

The rearrangement uses TRBV6-1 and TRBJ1-6; a possible D gene is TRBD1 (5 bases). Trimming stripped 6 bases from V and 10 bases from J, with 13 bases between. This CDR3 has 13 residues. Germline CDR1 and CDR2: MNHNS and SASEGT. The CDR3 loop reads CASRIIGESPLHF. In DNA form, the CDR3 reads TGTGCCAGCAGGATTATAGGGGAGTCACCCCTCCACTTT.

A note on this clone: At one end, the junction sequence differs from germline, possibly due to a read error. The chain recombines TRBV7-7 with TRBJ2-2; 10 bases map to TRBD1. The CDR3 sequence is 15 residues long. Germline V gene sequence: CDR1 SSHAT, CDR2 FNYEAQ (reference sequence). This CDR3 reads CASSLGTGDTGELFF. CDR3 bases: TGTGCTAGCAGCTTAGGGACAGGGGACACCGGGGAGCTGTTTTTT.